The clone carrying this TCR beta chain was counted at least ten times. This record comes from a study of T cells after yellow fever vaccination. This CDR3 contains 11 residues. Trimming cost V 3 bases and J 4 bases, with 4 bases left between them. Germline V gene data show CDR1 as MGHRA and CDR2 as YSYEKL. It was through 5'RACE template switching that TCR cDNA was made, with a universal primer site and UMIs added. TCRdb ran MiXCR on the 5' RACE reads and lists one entry per CDR3 protein. The data contain 300,000 to 350,000 distinct CDR3 sequences, 3% to 4.5% of them singletons. This receptor was obtained from a man aged 18 to 30 who received the YFV17D yellow fever vaccine. The sequencing used PBMCs, collected 5 days after the yellow fever booster vaccination. The chain employs TRBV4-1 and TRBJ2-7, with unresolved D. The CDR3 is CASSHGYEQYF. Written as DNA, the CDR3 is TGCGCCAGCAGCCACGGGTACGAGCAGTACTTC.